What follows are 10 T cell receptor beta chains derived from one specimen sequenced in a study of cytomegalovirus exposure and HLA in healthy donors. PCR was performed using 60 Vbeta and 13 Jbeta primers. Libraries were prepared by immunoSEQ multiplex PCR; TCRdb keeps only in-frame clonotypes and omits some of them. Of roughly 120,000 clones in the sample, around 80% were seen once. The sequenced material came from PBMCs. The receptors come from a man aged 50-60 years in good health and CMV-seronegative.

CDR3 amino acids: CASSLSRVRSGKLFF. The CDR3 DNA reads as TGTGCCAGCAGTTTATCGCGGGTTAGAAGTGGAAAACTGTTTTTT. V and J are TRBV27 and TRBJ1-4; D remains ambiguous. V lost 0 bases to trimming and J lost 10 bases, with 15 bases between them. This CDR3 contains 15 residues. Per germline, CDR1 MNHEY and CDR2 SMNVEV (reference sequence).

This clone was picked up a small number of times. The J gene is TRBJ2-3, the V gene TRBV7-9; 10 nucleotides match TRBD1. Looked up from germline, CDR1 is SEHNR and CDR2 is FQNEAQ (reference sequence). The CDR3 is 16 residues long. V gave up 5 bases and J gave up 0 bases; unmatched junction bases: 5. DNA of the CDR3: TGTGCCAGCAGCGGCGGGACAGGGGATAGCACAGATACGCAGTATTTT. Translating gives CASSGGTGDSTDTQYF.

The CDR3 here is CASSPVAGPSSYEQYF. DNA for the CDR3: TGCGCCAGCAGCCCCGTAGCGGGGCCGAGCTCCTACGAGCAGTACTTC. The J gene is TRBJ2-7, the V gene TRBV5-1; 8 nucleotides match TRBD2. The CDR3 loop spans 16 amino acids. Germline CDR1 is SGHRS and CDR2 is YFSETQ. The V segment lost 4 bases and the J segment 0 bases; nucleotides outside the gene matches: 9.

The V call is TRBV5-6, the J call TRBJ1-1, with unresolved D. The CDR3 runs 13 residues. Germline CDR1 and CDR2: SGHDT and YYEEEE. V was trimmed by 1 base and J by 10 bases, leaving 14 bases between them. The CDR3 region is CASSLQVGKAAFF. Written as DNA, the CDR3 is TGTGCCAGCAGCTTGCAGGTAGGCAAGGCAGCTTTCTTT.

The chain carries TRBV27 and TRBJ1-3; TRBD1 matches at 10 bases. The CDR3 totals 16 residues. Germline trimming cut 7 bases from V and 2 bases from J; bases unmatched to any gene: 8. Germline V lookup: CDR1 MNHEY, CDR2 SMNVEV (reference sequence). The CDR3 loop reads CASTKGQGLAGNTIYF. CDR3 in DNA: TGTGCCAGCACAAAGGGACAGGGGCTGGCTGGAAACACCATATATTTT.

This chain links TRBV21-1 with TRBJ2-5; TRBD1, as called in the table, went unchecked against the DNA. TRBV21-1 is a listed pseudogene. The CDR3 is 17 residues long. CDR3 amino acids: CASSKNPLGTAQGTQYF. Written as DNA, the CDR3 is TGTGCCAGCAGCAAAAACCCCCTCGGGACAGCTCAAGGGACCCAGTACTTC.

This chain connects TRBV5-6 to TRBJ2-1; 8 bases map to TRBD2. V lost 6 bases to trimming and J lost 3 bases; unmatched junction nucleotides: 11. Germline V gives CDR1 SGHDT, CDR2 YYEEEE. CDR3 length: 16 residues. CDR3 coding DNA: TGTGCCAGCATCCTTACCGGGACTAGAAACTACAATGAGCAGTTCTTC. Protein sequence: CASILTGTRNYNEQFF.

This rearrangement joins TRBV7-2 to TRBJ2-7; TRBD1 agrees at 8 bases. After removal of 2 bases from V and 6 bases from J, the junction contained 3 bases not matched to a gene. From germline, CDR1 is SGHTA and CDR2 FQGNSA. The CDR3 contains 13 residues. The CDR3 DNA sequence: TGTGCCAGCAGCTTACAGGGGGCGGGCGAGCAGTACTTC. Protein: CASSLQGAGEQYF.

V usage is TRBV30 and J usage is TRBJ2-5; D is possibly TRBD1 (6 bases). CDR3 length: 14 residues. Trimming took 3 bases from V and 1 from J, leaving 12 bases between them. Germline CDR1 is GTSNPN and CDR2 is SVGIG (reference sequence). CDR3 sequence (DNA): TGTGCCTGGAGCGCCGACAGGACCCAAGAGACCCAGTACTTC. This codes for CAWSADRTQETQYF.

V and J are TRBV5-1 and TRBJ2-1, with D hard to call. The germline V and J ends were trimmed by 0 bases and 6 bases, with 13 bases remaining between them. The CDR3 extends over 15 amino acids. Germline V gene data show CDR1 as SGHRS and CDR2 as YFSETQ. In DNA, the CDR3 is TGCGCCAGCAGCTTGGTGGTGTTAGTTGCCAATGAGCAGTTCTTC. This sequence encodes CASSLVVLVANEQFF.